Below, 18 T cell receptor beta chains from the same sample are listed, as sequenced in a study of CD8 T cells in Susac syndrome. RNA totalling roughly 0.45 to 1 ug underwent reverse transcription with random hexamers. TCRdb used MiXCR to reprocess the immunoSEQ multiplex PCR reads, holding one entry per CDR3 protein. This table holds tens of thousands of distinct CDR3 sequences, about 94% found once. Material for sequencing was CD8+ T cells from PBMCs. The receptors were gathered from a human donor with Susac syndrome.

The V gene is TRBV28, the J gene TRBJ2-7; 7 nucleotides align to TRBD2. Trimming at V came to 5 bases and at J to 3 bases, leaving 10 bases not matched to a gene. Germline lookup yields CDR1 MDHEN and CDR2 SYDVKM. The CDR3 length is 15 residues. The chain's CDR3 is CASSHPGLGSYEQYF. The CDR3 DNA reads as TGTGCCAGCAGTCACCCCGGACTAGGGAGCTACGAGCAGTACTTC.

V usage is TRBV5-8 and J usage is TRBJ1-6; D unresolved. CDR1 is SGHTS and CDR2 is YDEGEE in the germline V gene. The CDR3 totals 15 residues. V gave up 0 bases and J gave up 10 bases, with 14 bases separating them. The CDR3 sequence is CASSLDRAGRSPLHF. CDR3 nucleotides: TGTGCCAGCAGCTTGGATCGAGCGGGTCGATCACCCCTCCACTTT.

CDR3 in DNA: TGCAGCGTTGAAGGGGAGTCTGACAACTACGAGCAGTACTTC. Its protein product is CSVEGESDNYEQYF. The chain is built from TRBV29-1 and TRBJ2-7, with D possibly being TRBD2 (5 bases). Germline lookup yields CDR1 SQVTM and CDR2 ANQGSEA. The V end lost 1 base, the J end lost 3 bases, and 13 bases lay between the germline ends. The CDR3 loop spans 14 amino acids.

The chain couples TRBV6-6 to TRBJ2-3; weak D call: TRBD1 (5 bases). The germline V and J ends were trimmed by 5 bases and 6 bases, with 21 bases remaining between them. Per the germline V gene, CDR1 is MNHNY and CDR2 is SVGAGI (reference sequence). This CDR3 has 16 residues. CDR3: CASSPAVGLWADTQYF. For the CDR3, the DNA is TGTGCCAGCAGTCCTGCCGTGGGGCTGTGGGCGGATACGCAGTATTTT.

The chain couples TRBV2 to TRBJ2-1; D ambiguous. Germline V gives CDR1 SNHLY, CDR2 FYNNEI. The CDR3 length is 13 residues. V lost 10 bases, J lost 5 bases, and 15 bases lay in between. This chain's CDR3 is CATIPFFDNEQFF. CDR3 nucleotides: TGTGCCACAATACCTTTTTTCGACAATGAGCAGTTCTTC.

The rearrangement joins TRBV30 to TRBJ1-6; 7 bases map to TRBD1. The CDR3 totals 14 residues. CDR1 and CDR2 from the germline V gene are GTSNPN and SVGIG (reference sequence). V lost 3 bases to trimming and J lost 4 bases; unmatched junction nucleotides: 3. The CDR3 reads CAWSQGQYNSPLHF. For the CDR3, the DNA is TGTGCCTGGAGCCAGGGACAGTATAATTCACCCCTCCACTTT.

This clonotype was observed a single time. V gene TRBV7-9 combines with J gene TRBJ2-5; TRBD2 matches at 13 bases. This CDR3 comprises 16 residues. The junction had 4 bases not matched to a gene; V was cut back by 2 bases and J by 4 bases. The V gene's germline CDR1 is SEHNR and CDR2 FQNEAQ (reference sequence). CDR3 sequence: CASSLRGLAGVETQYF. The CDR3 DNA is TGTGCCAGCAGCTTACGCGGACTAGCGGGAGTAGAGACCCAGTACTTC.

The V and J genes are TRBV7-2 and TRBJ2-7, with D possibly matching TRBD1 (6 bases). The CDR3 is 15 residues long. CDR1 and CDR2 (germline): SGHTA, FQGNSA. V dropped 3 bases and J dropped 3 bases, with 15 bases sitting between them. CDR3: CASSFSGQNYYEQYF. CDR3 nucleotides: TGTGCCAGCAGCTTTTCTGGACAGAATTACTACGAGCAGTACTTC.

The chain recombines TRBV9 with TRBJ1-1; D might be TRBD1 (5 bases). The CDR3 sequence is 15 residues long. CDR1 is SGDLS and CDR2 is YYNGEE in the germline V gene. Trimming stripped 0 bases from V and 2 bases from J, with 11 bases between. Here the CDR3 reads CASSVGQSINTEAFF. The DNA for the CDR3 is TGTGCCAGCAGCGTAGGACAGTCCATTAACACTGAAGCTTTCTTT.

V is TRBV12-3 or TRBV12-4 and J is TRBJ2-5; D may be TRBD2 (6 bases). The CDR3 sequence is 13 residues long. Trimming took 4 bases from V and 5 from J, leaving 11 bases between them. The DNA for the CDR3 is TGTGCCAGCAGTTGGGACTCCGGGGAGACCCAGTACTTC. Translation gives CASSWDSGETQYF.

The rearrangement joins TRBV20-1 to TRBJ2-1, with 7 bases fitting TRBD2. The CDR3 loop spans 14 amino acids. Germline V gene sequence: CDR1 DFQATT, CDR2 SNEGSKA (reference sequence). Trimming cost V 3 bases and J 3 bases; bases outside gene matches: 5. This CDR3 reads CSARNLADYNEQFF. The CDR3 nucleotides read TGCAGTGCTAGGAATCTAGCGGACTACAATGAGCAGTTCTTC.

Here the CDR3 DNA reads TGTGCCACCAGCTCCAACAGGGGAGCTAACTATGGCTACACCTTC. It codes for CATSSNRGANYGYTF. The gene calls are TRBV15 and TRBJ1-2, with TRBD1 identical over 7 bases. Germline V lookup: CDR1 LNHNV, CDR2 YYDKDF (reference sequence). Trimming cost V 5 bases and J 0 bases; bases outside gene matches: 6. The CDR3 totals 15 residues.

This chain uses TRBV20-1 with TRBJ2-7; D could derive from TRBD1 or TRBD2 (5 bases each). Germline V gives CDR1 DFQATT, CDR2 SNEGSKA (reference sequence). Trimming stripped 5 bases from V and 6 bases from J, with 5 bases between. CDR3 length: 9 residues. The CDR3 loop reads CSAGTEQYF. The CDR3 DNA sequence: TGCAGTGCTGGGACCGAGCAGTACTTC.

This chain links TRBV11-2 with TRBJ2-3, with D uncertain. The CDR3 contains 14 residues. CDR1 is SGHAT and CDR2 is FQNNGV in the germline V gene. Trimming took 1 base from V and 5 from J, leaving 10 bases between them. CDR3: CASSLALKGDTQYF. The DNA of the CDR3 is TGTGCCAGCAGCTTAGCCCTTAAGGGAGATACGCAGTATTTT.

This sequence joins TRBV23-1 and TRBJ2-3; no definite D call. TRBV23-1 belongs to the ORF category, with a function that is uncertain. The V and J ends lost 8 bases and 8 bases respectively, with 14 bases between them. The CDR3 has 12 residues. The CDR3 coding sequence is TGCGCCAGCGGACGGACCTTCCTTACGCAGTATTTT. Translation gives CASGRTFLTQYF.

The chain couples TRBV18 to TRBJ2-2, with D perhaps TRBD1 (5 bases). The V end was cut by 10 bases, the J end by 5 bases, with 20 bases between. Germline CDR1 is KGHSH and CDR2 is LQKENI. The CDR3 is 15 amino acids. The CDR3 loop is CATRFFGQGTGELFF. The CDR3 nucleotides read TGTGCCACGCGCTTTTTCGGACAAGGAACCGGGGAGCTGTTTTTT. The full variable domain, rest sourced from reference TRBV18 and TRBJ2-2, is NAGVMQNPRHLVRRRGQEARLRCSPMKGHSHVYWYRQLPEEGLKFMVYLQKENIIDESGMPKERFSAEFPKEGPSILRIQQVVRGDSAAYFCATRFFGQGTGELFFGEGSRLTVL.

The chain couples TRBV18 to TRBJ2-3; D is undetermined. The V gene lost 3 bases and the J gene lost 0 bases, with 7 bases spanning the gap. The germline V gene has CDR1 KGHSH and CDR2 LQKENI. CDR3 length equals 14 residues. The CDR3 loop is CASSPIQSTDTQYF. The CDR3 DNA reads TGTGCCAGCTCACCGATTCAAAGCACAGATACGCAGTATTTT.

This chain links TRBV18 with TRBJ2-6; D might be TRBD2 (6 bases). This CDR3 contains 20 residues. With 0 bases removed from V and 0 bases from J, the gap between germline ends came to 18 bases. From germline, CDR1 is KGHSH and CDR2 LQKENI. The CDR3 reads CASSPPLATEGTSGANVLTF. The DNA of the CDR3 is TGTGCCAGCTCACCACCCCTAGCGACAGAAGGGACCTCTGGGGCCAACGTCCTGACTTTC.